Listed below are T cell receptor beta chains from one sample, sequenced in a study of PD-1 blockade in classical Hodgkin lymphoma. Sequencing used immunoSEQ multiplex PCR; TCRdb keeps in-frame clones, though not all of them. The data show fewer than 100,000 clones, 89% seen once. The source material was peripheral blood mononuclear cells (PBMCs), sampled at baseline. These receptors were obtained from a human donor with classical Hodgkin lymphoma. CDR3s leave out the opening cysteine and the closing phenylalanine or tryptophan. The order of the fields is clone size, V gene, J gene, CDR3 protein. Size is stated for part of the rows, as once, few or many counts, or as a class when the clone is expanded.

>once|TRBV2|TRBJ2-7
ASNTLVGQGSYEQY
>.|TRBV10-3|TRBJ2-1
AISGGAGSYNEQF
>.|TRBV4-2|TRBJ2-7
ASSQATGAYEQY
>.|TRBV10-2|TRBJ2-1
ASSVPATGTATIRYNEQF
>.|TRBV14|TRBJ2-1
ASSQDQGLASGEQF
>.|TRBV6-5|TRBJ2-2
ASSYLETGELF
>.|TRBV10-1|TRBJ2-7
ASSDGQGIPYEQY
>.|TRBV6-6|TRBJ2-1
ASSPMVLPSYNEQF
>.|TRBV28|TRBJ2-1
ASSLTSVYNEQF
>.|TRBV11-2|TRBJ2-3
ASNLNAGVGGDTQY
>.|TRBV4-1|TRBJ2-7
ASSQAETYEQY
>.|TRBV4-2|TRBJ2-7
ASSQAVSGGYEQY
>medium-sized|TRBV6-5|TRBJ1-2
ASSSGGDGYT
>.|TRBV28|TRBJ2-1
ASSFLLRLAGGNEQF
>.|TRBV4-3|TRBJ2-3
ASSQDAVLEGDTQY
>.|TRBV19|TRBJ1-5
ASSTVQENQPQH
>few|TRBV15|TRBJ2-2
ATSLGRETGELF
>.|TRBV19|TRBJ2-1
ASSIRTGGVDEQF
>.|TRBV4-3|TRBJ1-1
ASSQGRRGITNTEAF
>.|TRBV28|TRBJ2-1
ASSLDPGQAFGEQF
>.|TRBV7-2|TRBJ2-1
ASSLAGTPYNEQF
>.|TRBV19|TRBJ2-3
ASSPRGAGATDTQY
>.|TRBV6-5|TRBJ1-1
ASSSTTGTMNTEAF
>.|TRBV6-1|TRBJ2-7
ASGTPVSYEQY
>.|TRBV6-1|TRBJ1-1
ASSAAGENTEAF
>few|TRBV4-1|TRBJ2-2
ASSTASEVTGELF
>.|TRBV29-1|TRBJ2-1
SVEGLAGAYNEQF
>.|TRBV29-1|TRBJ2-7
SVRGQGQPYEQY
>.|TRBV4-1|TRBJ1-2
ASSQESSRANYGYT
>.|TRBV27|TRBJ2-5
ASGGLAGQETQY
>.|TRBV5-1|TRBJ1-1
ASSLGSANTEAF
>.|TRBV30|TRBJ1-1
AWSLDRPKRGSEAF
>.|TRBV29-1|TRBJ2-7
SGGTSGLNEQY
>.|TRBV14|TRBJ2-2
ASSHHFGGTGELF
>.|TRBV5-6|TRBJ2-6
ASSLGRSGANVLT
>.|TRBV6-5|TRBJ1-1
ASSRRTGVNTEAF
>once|TRBV5-1|TRBJ2-3
ASSLEPLGKGDTQY
>.|TRBV6-5|TRBJ2-7
ASSSGTSGTYEQY
>.|TRBV28|TRBJ1-2
ASSLTSDRGLNGYT
>.|TRBV7-2|TRBJ1-5
ASSFGQGGFGNQPQH
>once|TRBV19|TRBJ2-7
ASSGMTYEQY
>.|TRBV19|TRBJ1-1
ASRGPGHTEAF
>.|TRBV25-1|TRBJ2-2
ASSELGRDTGELF
>once|TRBV2|TRBJ2-7
ASSPDRAYEQY
>.|TRBV30|TRBJ2-7
AWSSTYEQY
>few|TRBV9|TRBJ1-1
ASSVLDPAEAF
>.|TRBV18|TRBJ1-4
ASSPGQGPPYNEKLF
>few|TRBV30|TRBJ1-2
AWSEPQADGYT